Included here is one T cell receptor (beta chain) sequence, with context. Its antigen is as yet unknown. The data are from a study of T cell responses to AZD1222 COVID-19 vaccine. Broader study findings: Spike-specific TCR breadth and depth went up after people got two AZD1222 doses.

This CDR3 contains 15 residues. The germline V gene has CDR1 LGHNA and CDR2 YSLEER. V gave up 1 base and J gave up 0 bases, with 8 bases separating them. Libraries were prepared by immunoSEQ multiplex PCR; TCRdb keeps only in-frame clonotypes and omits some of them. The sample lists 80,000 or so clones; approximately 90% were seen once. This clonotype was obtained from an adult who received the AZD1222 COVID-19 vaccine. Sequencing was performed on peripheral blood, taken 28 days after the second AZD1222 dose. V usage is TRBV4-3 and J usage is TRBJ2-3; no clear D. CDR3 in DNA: TGCGCCAGCAGCCAAGTTCCTCTAAGCACAGATACGCAGTATTTT. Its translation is CASSQVPLSTDTQYF.